These 18 T cell receptor beta chains were sequenced from one sample in a study of cytomegalovirus exposure and HLA in healthy donors. The PCR contained 60 Vbeta and 13 Jbeta primers. Profiling relied on immunoSEQ multiplex PCR, and the TCRdb table lists in-frame clones only, not all of them. Among 150,000 to 200,000 clones listed, 70% were seen once. Material: PBMCs. All receptors derive from a man between 18 and 35 years old in good health and CMV-seropositive.

The V and J genes are TRBV2 and TRBJ2-3, with 14 bases lining up with TRBD2. Germline V gives CDR1 SNHLY, CDR2 FYNNEI. The CDR3 is 17 amino acids. The junction had 9 bases not matched to a gene; V was cut back by 6 bases and J by 4 bases. CDR3 in amino acids: CASSPTGTSGGSDTQYF. The CDR3 DNA sequence: TGTGCCAGCAGCCCGACTGGGACTAGCGGGGGATCAGATACGCAGTATTTT.

This clone was counted once. This chain links TRBV28 with TRBJ2-3; the match to TRBD2 covers 8 bases. The CDR3 extends over 13 amino acids. Germline CDR1 and CDR2: MDHEN and SYDVKM. V shed 7 bases and J 5 bases; nucleotides not matched to a gene: 5. The CDR3 region has the DNA TGTGCCAGCATTGCGGGGGGTGAAGATACGCAGTATTTT. This sequence encodes CASIAGGEDTQYF.

V and J are TRBV15 and TRBJ2-7; D is uncertain. CDR3 length: 15 residues. Trimming pared 4 bases from V and 2 bases from J, leaving 15 bases between. Germline CDR1 LNHNV, CDR2 YYDKDF (reference sequence). In nucleotides, the CDR3 is TGTGCCACCAGCAAAGACTTACAGCCGACCTACGAGCAGTACGTC. It yields the protein CATSKDLQPTYEQYV.

The chain uses TRBV30 and TRBJ1-1, with D possibly TRBD1 on 5 matching bases. V lost 4 bases, J lost 4 bases, and 16 bases lay in between. The CDR3 spans 14 residues. CDR1 is GTSNPN, CDR2 SVGIG, per germline (reference sequence). This CDR3 reads CAWIGGADFTEAFF. CDR3 DNA sequence: TGTGCCTGGATCGGAGGGGCAGATTTCACTGAAGCTTTCTTT.

This clone has more than one count but fewer than ten. V and J are TRBV4-2 and TRBJ1-2; TRBD1 matches 8 bases. The CDR3 spans 16 residues. The germline CDR1 and CDR2 sequences are LGHNA and YNFKEQ. The trim removed 6 bases at V and 2 bases at J, leaving 11 bases unmatched. The CDR3 sequence is CASSRRAQGDNYGYTF. The CDR3 nucleotides are TGTGCCAGCAGTCGCAGGGCACAGGGGGACAACTATGGCTACACCTTC.

The J gene is TRBJ1-2, the V gene TRBV19; a possible D gene is TRBD1 (6 bases). The V gene's germline CDR1 is LNHDA and CDR2 SQIVND (reference sequence). The V end was cut by 5 bases, the J end by 7 bases, with 23 bases between. The CDR3 is 16 amino acids. The CDR3 spells CASSPPGTQGTGGYTF. CDR3 bases: TGTGCCAGTAGTCCCCCGGGGACACAGGGAACTGGTGGCTACACCTTC.

This chain connects TRBV2 to TRBJ2-1; 7 bases fit TRBD2. The V segment lost 3 bases and the J segment 4 bases; nucleotides outside the gene matches: 3. Germline CDR1 SNHLY, CDR2 FYNNEI. The CDR3 covers 14 residues. The CDR3: CASSDGRGYNEQFF. The CDR3 DNA sequence: TGTGCCAGCAGTGATGGGCGGGGGTACAATGAGCAGTTCTTC.

The V and J genes are TRBV6-1 and TRBJ2-7, with a possible D match to TRBD2 (6 bases). The CDR3 covers 15 residues. Trimming stripped 2 bases from V and 0 bases from J, with 11 bases between. Germline V gene lookup returns CDR1 MNHNS and CDR2 SASEGT. The CDR3 reads CASSELALSSYEQYV. Here the CDR3 DNA reads TGTGCCAGCAGTGAACTAGCGCTGAGCTCCTACGAGCAGTACGTC.

The J gene is TRBJ2-1, the V gene TRBV6-5; possibly TRBD2 for D (6 bases). The germline V gene encodes CDR1 MNHEY and CDR2 SVGAGI. The CDR3 sequence is 13 residues long. The V and J ends lost 8 bases and 7 bases respectively, with 15 bases between them. In DNA form, the CDR3 reads TGTGCCAGCTGGGAACTAGCAATGAATGAGCAGTTCTTC. This encodes CASWELAMNEQFF.

This clone was detected a few times. The J gene is TRBJ1-1, the V gene TRBV28; TRBD1 matches at 8 bases. This CDR3 region has 14 residues. V was pared by 5 bases and J by 7 bases, with 9 bases of the junction left unmatched. From germline, CDR1 is MDHEN and CDR2 SYDVKM. CDR3 nucleotides: TGTGCCAGCAGTCCCCCCCAGGGGGCGGGTGAAGCTTTCTTT. It is translated as CASSPPQGAGEAFF.

This clone was observed a few times. The V and J genes are TRBV11-2 and TRBJ2-3; 7 bases match TRBD2. The CDR3 covers 16 residues. J gave up 4 bases and V 5 bases, and 12 bases lay outside the gene matches. Germline values: CDR1 SGHAT, CDR2 FQNNGV. DNA of the CDR3: TGTGCCAGCAGCACGAGGGTTAGCGGGTTGCCAGATACGCAGTATTTT. It is translated as CASSTRVSGLPDTQYF.

Here the CDR3 DNA reads TGTGCCAGCGAGGACGGGGGTTTCGGCAATCAGCCCCAGCATTTT. This codes for CASEDGGFGNQPQHF. The chain is built from TRBV28 and TRBJ1-5; TRBD1 might be the D (5 bases). V was shortened by 8 bases and J by 2 bases, with 16 bases between the two germline ends. The V gene's germline CDR1 is MDHEN and CDR2 SYDVKM. This CDR3 spans 15 amino acids.

The chain is built from TRBV10-3 and TRBJ1-1; a possible D gene is TRBD1 (6 bases). V lost 10 bases and J 1 base, leaving 13 bases between the germline ends. The CDR3 length is 13 residues. Germline V gene data show CDR1 as ENHRY and CDR2 as SYGVKD. CDR3 in amino acids: CATGGGTNTEAFF. The CDR3 DNA reads TGTGCCACGGGAGGGGGGACGAACACTGAAGCTTTCTTT.

The V call is TRBV30, the J call TRBJ1-1; tentative D call: TRBD1 (5 bases). Trimming shortened V by 2 bases and J by 5 bases, and 18 bases separated the two germline ends. This CDR3 comprises 15 residues. Per the germline V gene, CDR1 is GTSNPN and CDR2 is SVGIG (reference sequence). CDR3 nucleotides: TGTGCCTGGAGTAGGGGAGGGACTGGAGGGACTGAAGCTTTCTTT. Its translation: CAWSRGGTGGTEAFF.

V usage is TRBV25-1 and J usage is TRBJ2-1; 9 bases match TRBD2. This CDR3 region has 14 residues. With V trimmed by 9 bases and J by 2 bases, 5 bases remained unmatched. Germline V gene data show CDR1 as MGHDK and CDR2 as SYGVNS. CDR3 coding DNA: TGTGCCAGTAGGCGGGGGGGAACCTACAATGAGCAGTTCTTC. Protein product: CASRRGGTYNEQFF.

The V call is TRBV7-8, the J call TRBJ1-1; 10 nucleotides line up with TRBD1. The CDR3 is 14 amino acids. CDR1 and CDR2 from the germline V gene are SGHVS and FQNEAQ. V dropped 3 bases and J dropped 5; count of bases not matched to a gene: 3. CDR3 sequence (DNA): TGTGCCAGCAGCTTGGGGACAGGGGCAACTGAAGCTTTCTTT. Translating gives CASSLGTGATEAFF.

This chain links TRBV7-8 with TRBJ1-6; D is undetermined. The CDR3 length is 17 residues. The germline CDR1 and CDR2 sequences are SGHVS and FQNEAQ. The ends were cut back, 5 bases at V and 0 bases at J, with 14 bases in the middle. The CDR3 sequence is CASSGMERSSYNSPLHF. The CDR3 DNA is TGTGCCAGCAGCGGAATGGAGAGGAGCTCCTATAATTCACCCCTCCACTTT.

This rearrangement joins TRBV7-6 to TRBJ2-5; 7 bases are a match to TRBD1. CDR1 and CDR2 (germline): SGHVS, FNYEAQ. The CDR3 consists of 14 residues. The V and J ends lost 2 bases and 5 bases, in that order; junction bases with no gene match: 5. The CDR3 region is CASSLTGEWETQYF. DNA for the CDR3: TGTGCCAGCAGCTTAACAGGGGAGTGGGAGACCCAGTACTTC.